This T cell receptor (beta chain) appears in the sequencing data of a study of blood T cell repertoires in COVID-19. Produced via immunoSEQ multiplex PCR; TCRdb's table is partial and in-frame only. This table holds about 440,000 clones, roughly 85% found once. Sequencing was done on a sample of PBMCs or T cells enriched from blood (not recorded which). The receptor was derived from a woman aged 18-29 years with acute COVID-19.

The CDR3 loop reads CASSLGPLGTSGTDTQYF. The CDR3 DNA reads as TGTGCCAGCAGCTTAGGCCCTCTCGGGACTAGCGGGACAGATACGCAGTATTTT. The chain has TRBV13 and TRBJ2-3; 12 bases align to TRBD2. The CDR3 has 18 residues. Germline V CDR1 and CDR2: PRHDT, FYEKMQ (reference sequence). The junction had 7 bases not matched to a gene; V was cut back by 0 bases and J by 3 bases.